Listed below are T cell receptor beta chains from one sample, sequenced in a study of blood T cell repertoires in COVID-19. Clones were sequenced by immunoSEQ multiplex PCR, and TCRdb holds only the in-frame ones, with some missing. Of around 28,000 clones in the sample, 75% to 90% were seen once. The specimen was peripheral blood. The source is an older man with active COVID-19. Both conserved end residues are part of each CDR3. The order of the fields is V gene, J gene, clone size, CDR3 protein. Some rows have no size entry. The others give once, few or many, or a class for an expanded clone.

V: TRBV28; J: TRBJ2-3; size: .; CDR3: CASSLPIDTQYF
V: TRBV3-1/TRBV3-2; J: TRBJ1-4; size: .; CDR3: CASSQGTGMREKLFF
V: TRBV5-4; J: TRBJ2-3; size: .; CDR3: CASSAGGQNTDTQYF
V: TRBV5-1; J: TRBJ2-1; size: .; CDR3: CASSWRPNNDNEQFF
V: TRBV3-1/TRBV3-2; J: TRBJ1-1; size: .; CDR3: CASSQSRLEAFF
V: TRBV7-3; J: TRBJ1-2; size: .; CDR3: CASSLSQGAGYTF
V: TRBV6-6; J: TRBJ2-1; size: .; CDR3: CASSWRGNNEQFF
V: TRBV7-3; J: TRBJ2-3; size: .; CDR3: CASSLLGQGPSTDTQYF
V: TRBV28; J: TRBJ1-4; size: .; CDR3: CASSLGTQAEKLFF
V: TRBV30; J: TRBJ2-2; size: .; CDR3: CAWNDNGQGGTGELFF
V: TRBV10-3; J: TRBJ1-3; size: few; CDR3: CAIKEEASSGNTIYF
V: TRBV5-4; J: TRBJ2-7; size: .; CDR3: CASSLAQGLGYEQYF
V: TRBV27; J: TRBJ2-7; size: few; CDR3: CASSSTGGLTYEQYF
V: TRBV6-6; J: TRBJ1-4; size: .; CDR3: CASSWGGVRANEKLFF
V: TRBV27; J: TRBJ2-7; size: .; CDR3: CASNPSGTGKQYF
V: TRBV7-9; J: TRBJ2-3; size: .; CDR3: CASSLGASGLKDTQYF
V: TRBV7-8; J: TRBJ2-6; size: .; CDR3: CASSQTGGITGANVLTF
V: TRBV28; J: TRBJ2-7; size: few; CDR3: CASRDPRGTGGFYEQYF
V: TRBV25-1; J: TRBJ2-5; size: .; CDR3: CASGDRGETQYF
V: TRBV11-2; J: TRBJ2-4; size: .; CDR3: CASSLVQGLNIQYF
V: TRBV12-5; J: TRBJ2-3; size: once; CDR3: CASGSGTSGGSSTDTQYF
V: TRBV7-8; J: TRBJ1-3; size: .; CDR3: CASSQGGARNTIYF
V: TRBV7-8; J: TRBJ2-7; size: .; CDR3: CASSSSVGGYEQYF
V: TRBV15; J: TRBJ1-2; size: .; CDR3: CATSRDEEWAGVYGYTF
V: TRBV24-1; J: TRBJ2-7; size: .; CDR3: CATKQVSYEQYF
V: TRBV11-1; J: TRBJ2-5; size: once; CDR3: CASSSGTTQETQYF
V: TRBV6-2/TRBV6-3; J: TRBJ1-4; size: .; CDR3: CASSDPNRGELFF
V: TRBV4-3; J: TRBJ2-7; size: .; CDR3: CASSQDYGTAYVEQYF
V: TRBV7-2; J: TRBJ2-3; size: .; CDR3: CASSSSTSGGRTDTQYF
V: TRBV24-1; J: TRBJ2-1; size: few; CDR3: CATGPRGTSEQFF
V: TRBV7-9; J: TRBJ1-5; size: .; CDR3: CASSLVGGDQPQHF
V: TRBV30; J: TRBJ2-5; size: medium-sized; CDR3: CAWRGLEETQYF